Below, 12 T cell receptor beta chains from the same sample are listed, as sequenced in a study of blood T cell repertoires in COVID-19 (dated by TCRdb to the early 2020s). The library came from the immunoSEQ multiplex PCR assay. Imported from immuneACCESS, the table was reduced by TCRdb to in-frame sequences with V and J called. These copies leave out some clones; in studies compared against another copy, an unresolved V gene accounts for under half, and the cause of the remainder is not known. In this sample the table shows around 210,000 clones, around 84% of which occur a single time. The leading ten clones occupy 13% of the sample. Sequenced sample: peripheral blood. These receptors originate from a human donor in a cohort sampled during active COVID-19.

This chain joins TRBV3-1 (or the pseudogene TRBV3-2) and TRBJ1-2; perhaps TRBD1 as D (5 bases). Germline loops: CDR1 LGHDT, CDR2 YNNKEL (reference sequence). Trimming took 2 bases from V and 2 from J, leaving 15 bases between them. The CDR3 sequence is 16 residues long. In DNA, the CDR3 is TGTGCCAGCAGCCAATCAACAGGCGGGGGGAACTATGGCTACACCTTC. Protein product: CASSQSTGGGNYGYTF.

This sequence joins TRBV27 and TRBJ1-6; tentatively, D is TRBD1 (5 bases). Germline CDR1 is MNHEY and CDR2 is SMNVEV (reference sequence). V was pared by 6 bases and J by 9 bases, with 9 bases between. This CDR3 spans 12 amino acids. The CDR3 DNA is TGTGCCAGCAGCCTAAGGGGTTCACCCCTCCACTTT. It specifies CASSLRGSPLHF.

The chain is built from TRBV18 and TRBJ1-3; D remains unclear. V dropped 2 bases and J dropped 0 bases, with 8 bases sitting between them. The CDR3 has 15 amino acids. Germline V gene sequence: CDR1 KGHSH, CDR2 LQKENI. CDR3 region: CASSPAVGSGNTIYF. CDR3 coding DNA: TGTGCCAGCTCACCAGCGGTAGGCTCTGGAAACACCATATATTTT.

This chain links TRBV10-3 with TRBJ2-7; TRBD2 aligns across 7 bases. Germline CDR1 is ENHRY and CDR2 is SYGVKD. This CDR3 is built from 14 residues. Unmatched junction bases numbered 5, after V lost 2 bases and J lost 4 bases. CDR3 region: CAISERSGTYEQYF. The CDR3 nucleotides are TGTGCCATCAGTGAGCGGAGCGGGACTTACGAGCAGTACTTC.

The gene calls are TRBV5-1 and TRBJ2-5; 7 bases are a match to TRBD2. Germline lookup yields CDR1 SGHRS and CDR2 YFSETQ. The V segment lost 3 bases and the J segment 1 base; nucleotides outside the gene matches: 3. The CDR3 sequence is 14 residues long. The CDR3 DNA is TGCGCCAGCAGCTCGGGGGGAAGCCAAGAGACCCAGTACTTC. This encodes CASSSGGSQETQYF.

The chain carries TRBV3-1 (or the pseudogene TRBV3-2) and TRBJ1-2; 12 bases map to TRBD1. Germline V gives CDR1 LGHDT, CDR2 YNNKEL (reference sequence). CDR3 length: 16 amino acids. The trim removed 4 bases at V and 2 bases at J, leaving 5 bases unmatched. The CDR3 coding sequence is TGTGCCAGCAGCCCGCGGGACAGGGGGCCCAACTATGGCTACACCTTC. Amino acids: CASSPRDRGPNYGYTF.

This clone was recorded once. As DNA, the CDR3 is TGTGCCAGCAGCTTGGCCGGGGGACTTAGCAATCAGCCCCAGCATTTT. Translated: CASSLAGGLSNQPQHF. This chain connects TRBV5-5 to TRBJ1-5, with a weak D call TRBD1 (5 bases). CDR3 length: 16 residues. Trimming took off 0 bases at V and 0 bases at J, with 10 bases between the two ends. The germline CDR1 and CDR2 sequences are SGHKS and YYEKEE (reference sequence).

This chain links TRBV20-1 with TRBJ2-6; 9 bases agree with TRBD2. Germline assignment: CDR1 DFQATT and CDR2 SNEGSKA (reference sequence). The length of the CDR3 is 16 residues. The junction had 3 bases not matched to a gene; V was cut back by 3 bases and J by 0 bases. The CDR3, as DNA: TGCAGTGCTAGTAGCGGGGGACGCTCTGGGGCCAACGTCCTGACTTTC. As protein: CSASSGGRSGANVLTF.

J is TRBJ2-3 and V is TRBV6-1; 14 bases are shared with TRBD2. Trimming cost V 2 bases and J 10 bases; bases outside gene matches: 5. Germline CDR1 and CDR2: MNHNS and SASEGT. This CDR3 has 15 residues. CDR3 residues: CASSERGLAGVAQYF. CDR3 in DNA: TGTGCCAGCAGTGAAAGGGGACTAGCGGGAGTCGCGCAGTATTTT.

This chain joins TRBV5-1 and TRBJ2-5; 9 bases agree with TRBD1. The germline V gene has CDR1 SGHRS and CDR2 YFSETQ. J lost 4 bases, V lost 0 bases, and 4 bases had no gene match. The CDR3 totals 15 residues. CDR3 region: CASSLGTGVRETQYF. The CDR3 bases are TGCGCCAGCAGCTTGGGGACAGGGGTAAGAGAGACCCAGTACTTC.

The rearrangement links TRBV5-1 to TRBJ2-7; 7 nucleotides match TRBD1. The CDR3 loop spans 14 amino acids. Germline loops: CDR1 SGHRS, CDR2 YFSETQ. Trimming took 4 bases from V and 2 from J; bases not matched to a gene: 6. The DNA for the CDR3 is TGCGCCAGCAGCGTTCGGGACAGTCCCTACGAGCAGTACTTC. Residues: CASSVRDSPYEQYF.

The chain links TRBV5-1 to TRBJ2-1; 7 bases agree with TRBD1. The CDR3 is 14 residues long. Germline V gene data show CDR1 as SGHRS and CDR2 as YFSETQ. The V gene end was trimmed by 2 bases and the J gene end by 5 bases; junction bases not matched to a gene: 4. The CDR3 DNA is TGCGCCAGCAGCTTAAAACAGGGGAACAATGAGCAGTTCTTC. Its protein is CASSLKQGNNEQFF.